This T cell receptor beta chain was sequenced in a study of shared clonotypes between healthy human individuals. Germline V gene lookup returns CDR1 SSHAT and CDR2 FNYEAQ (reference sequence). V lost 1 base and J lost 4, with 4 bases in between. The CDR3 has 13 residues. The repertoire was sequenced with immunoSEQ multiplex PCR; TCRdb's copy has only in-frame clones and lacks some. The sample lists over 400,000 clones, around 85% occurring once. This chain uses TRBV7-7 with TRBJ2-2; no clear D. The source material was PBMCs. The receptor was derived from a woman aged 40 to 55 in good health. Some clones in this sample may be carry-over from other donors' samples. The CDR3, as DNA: TGTGCCAGCAGCTTAGGTAGCACCGGGGAGCTGTTTTTT. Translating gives CASSLGSTGELFF.